These 27 T cell receptor beta chains came from one sample sequenced in a study of CD8 T cells in Susac syndrome. Random hexamers were used to reverse transcribe roughly 0.45 to 1 ug of RNA. Via MiXCR, TCRdb re-called the immunoSEQ multiplex PCR reads, giving one row per CDR3 protein. Counted here are 200,000 to 250,000 distinct CDR3 sequences, around 90% occurring once; the ten biggest clones make up 0.1% to 0.15%. Sequenced sample: CD8+ T cells from PBMCs. The source of these receptors is a human donor with multiple sclerosis.

The chain links TRBV3-1 to TRBJ1-1, with TRBD1 as a possible D gene (5 bases). The V gene lost 2 bases and the J gene lost 0 bases, with 19 bases spanning the gap. CDR1 and CDR2 (germline): LGHDT, YNNKEL (reference sequence). CDR3 length equals 18 residues. The CDR3 here is CASSQRGRGRGVNTEAFF. The CDR3 DNA reads as TGTGCCAGCAGCCAACGAGGGAGAGGCCGGGGGGTGAACACTGAAGCTTTCTTT.

The genes are TRBV27 and TRBJ1-1, with D tentatively TRBD1 (6 bases). This CDR3 contains 16 residues. CDR1 MNHEY and CDR2 SMNVEV come from the germline V gene (reference sequence). With 6 bases removed from V and 4 bases from J, the gap between germline ends came to 21 bases. CDR3 in DNA: TGTGCCAGCAGCTGGACAGCTATGAATTTGGGCACTGAAGCTTTCTTT. It yields the protein CASSWTAMNLGTEAFF.

The V call is TRBV4-3, the J call TRBJ2-1; maybe TRBD1 (6 bases). CDR1 LGHNA and CDR2 YSLEER come from the germline V gene. CDR3 size: 17 residues. Trimming left V 0 bases short and J 3 bases short, with 15 bases between. CDR3 in amino acids: CASSQEVGTTNYNEQFF. The CDR3 coding sequence is TGCGCCAGCAGCCAAGAGGTCGGGACAACTAACTACAATGAGCAGTTCTTC.

This clonotype showed up just once. This chain joins TRBV5-6 and TRBJ2-5, with D possibly TRBD1 on 6 matching bases. Trimming took 0 bases from V and 7 from J, leaving 10 bases between them. Per germline, CDR1 SGHDT and CDR2 YYEEEE. The length of the CDR3 is 13 residues. Written as DNA, the CDR3 is TGTGCCAGCAGCTTGGGGACAGCCCGGACCCAGTACTTC. This codes for CASSLGTARTQYF.

The V call is TRBV13, the J call TRBJ1-2; D perhaps matches TRBD1 (5 bases). The CDR3 extends over 15 amino acids. Germline values: CDR1 PRHDT, CDR2 FYEKMQ (reference sequence). The ends were cut back, 2 bases at V and 0 bases at J, with 10 bases in the middle. The CDR3 loop is CASSLSTDTNYGYTF. DNA of the CDR3: TGTGCCAGCAGCTTATCGACAGATACTAACTATGGCTACACCTTC. The variable domain in full, with the rest retrieved from reference TRBV13 and TRBJ1-2, is AAGVIQSPRHLIKEKRETATLKCYPIPRHDTVYWYQQGPGQDPQFLISFYEKMQSDKGSIPDRFSAQQFSDYHSELNMSSLELGDSALYFCASSLSTDTNYGYTFGSGTRLTVV.

This chain joins TRBV7-2 and TRBJ2-1; 8 bases fit TRBD2. Per the germline V gene, CDR1 is SGHTA and CDR2 is FQGNSA. Trimming took 0 bases from V and 5 from J; bases not matched to a gene: 3. The length of the CDR3 is 15 residues. Written as DNA, the CDR3 is TGTGCCAGCAGCTTAGCACTAGCGGTGAACAATGAGCAGTTCTTC. Translated, it gives CASSLALAVNNEQFF.

The V gene is TRBV12-3 or TRBV12-4, the J gene TRBJ2-3, with D tentatively TRBD2 (6 bases). Trimming shortened V by 2 bases and J by 2 bases, and 8 bases separated the two germline ends. The CDR3 is 14 amino acids. The CDR3 spells CASSLWDFTDTQYF. The CDR3 DNA reads TGTGCCAGCAGTTTATGGGACTTCACAGATACGCAGTATTTT.

This clonotype has a count of ten or more. One junction end disagrees with the germline gene, perhaps due to a read error. The rearrangement joins TRBV4-1 to TRBJ2-3; D not resolved. Germline values: CDR1 MGHRA, CDR2 YSYEKL. The CDR3 is 13 residues long. CDR3 in DNA: TGTGCCAGCAGCCCACCTAGCACAGATACGCAGTATTTT. Its protein product is CASSPPSTDTQYF.

This clonotype came up a few times. This chain connects TRBV7-9 to TRBJ2-1; 7 bases agree with TRBD2. CDR3 length: 12 amino acids. J lost 7 bases, V lost 5 bases, and 2 bases had no gene match. The germline CDR1 and CDR2 sequences are SEHNR and FQNEAQ (reference sequence). The CDR3 region is CASSQLANEQFF. CDR3 bases: TGTGCCAGCAGCCAACTAGCGAATGAGCAGTTCTTC.

The chain couples TRBV5-6 to TRBJ2-1; D not certain. Trimming shortened V by 4 bases and J by 5 bases, and 7 bases separated the two germline ends. The CDR3 sequence is 12 residues long. Germline-derived CDR1 and CDR2 are SGHDT and YYEEEE. The CDR3 is CASSISDNEQFF. CDR3 bases: TGTGCCAGCAGCATCAGTGACAATGAGCAGTTCTTC.

The chain is built from TRBV15 and TRBJ1-1, with 9 positions matching TRBD1. The CDR3 is made up of 17 amino acids. CDR1 is LNHNV and CDR2 is YYDKDF in the germline V gene (reference sequence). After removal of 2 bases from V and 3 bases from J, the junction contained 10 bases not matched to a gene. DNA of the CDR3: TGTGCCACCAGCAGACCAGGACAATACAGGGGGCACACTGAAGCTTTCTTT. This codes for CATSRPGQYRGHTEAFF.

The gene calls are TRBV12-3 or TRBV12-4 and TRBJ1-1; D is unresolved. V was trimmed by 3 bases and J by 6 bases, leaving 14 bases between them. This CDR3 has 14 amino acids. The CDR3 nucleotides are TGTGCCAGCAGTTTGAACAGAGGGCCCCCTGAAGCTTTCTTT. Protein product: CASSLNRGPPEAFF.

V and J are TRBV5-6 and TRBJ2-2, with TRBD2 matching 7 bases. CDR3 length equals 17 residues. Unmatched junction bases numbered 10, after V lost 4 bases and J lost 1 base. The germline V gene encodes CDR1 SGHDT and CDR2 YYEEEE. Written as DNA, the CDR3 is TGTGCCAGCAGCCCTAGCCCCGGGAGGTGGAACACCGGGGAGCTGTTTTTT. Residues: CASSPSPGRWNTGELFF.

The genes are TRBV7-9 and TRBJ2-1, with D perhaps matching TRBD1 (5 bases). The CDR3 sequence is 15 residues long. CDR1 and CDR2 from the germline V gene are SEHNR and FQNEAQ (reference sequence). V was cut by 7 bases and J by 2 bases, with 15 bases left in between. The CDR3 protein is CASMRRKGTYNEQFF. The CDR3 nucleotides are TGTGCCAGCATGAGACGGAAGGGGACCTACAATGAGCAGTTCTTC.

This sequence joins TRBV4-3 and TRBJ2-1; perhaps TRBD1 as D (5 bases). CDR1 is LGHNA, CDR2 YSLEER, per germline. V lost 1 base and J lost 1, with 11 bases in between. The CDR3 loop spans 16 amino acids. CDR3 protein: CASSQGGRVSYNEQFF. As DNA, the CDR3 is TGCGCCAGCAGCCAAGGGGGCAGGGTATCCTACAATGAGCAGTTCTTC.

CDR3 sequence (DNA): TGTGCCACCAGCGACAGAAGGAACACTGAAGCTTTCTTT. It encodes CATSDRRNTEAFF. V and J are TRBV15 and TRBJ1-1; possible D gene TRBD1, 5 bases. CDR3 length equals 13 residues. V was pared by 5 bases and J by 1 base, with 8 bases between. Germline lookup yields CDR1 LNHNV and CDR2 YYDKDF (reference sequence).

The V gene is TRBV7-9, the J gene TRBJ2-1, with 9 bases identical to TRBD1. With 7 bases clipped from V and 6 bases from J, the junction kept 10 bases outside the gene matches. The CDR3 loop spans 15 amino acids. Germline loops: CDR1 SEHNR, CDR2 FQNEAQ (reference sequence). CDR3 bases: TGTGCCAGCACCCTTCTGGGACAGGGCCCCAATGAGCAGTTCTTC. Its protein product is CASTLLGQGPNEQFF.

The CDR3 protein is CASSLGRNFNEKLFF. The CDR3 DNA reads as TGTGCCAGCAGCTTAGGACGGAACTTTAATGAAAAACTGTTTTTT. This chain connects TRBV7-9 to TRBJ1-4; D gene uncertain. Germline values: CDR1 SEHNR, CDR2 FQNEAQ (reference sequence). The V end was cut by 1 base, the J end by 4 bases, with 10 bases between. The length of the CDR3 is 15 residues.

Written as DNA, the CDR3 is TGTGCCACAAGATGGACGACGGAGACAAATCAGCCCCAGCATTTT. It codes for CATRWTTETNQPQHF. V and J are TRBV19 and TRBJ1-5; no clear D. The germline V gene has CDR1 LNHDA and CDR2 SQIVND (reference sequence). Trimming cost V 10 bases and J 4 bases, with 20 bases left between them. CDR3 length equals 15 residues.

This chain joins TRBV7-8 and TRBJ2-7; D is unresolved. The germline V gene has CDR1 SGHVS and CDR2 FQNEAQ. The V gene lost 1 base and the J gene lost 1 base, with 11 bases spanning the gap. This CDR3 region has 15 residues. This CDR3 is CASSLEGTISYEQYF. In DNA, the CDR3 is TGTGCCAGCAGCTTAGAGGGAACCATATCCTACGAGCAGTACTTC.

The chain is built from TRBV6-1 and TRBJ2-2; 10 nucleotides align to TRBD1. V trimming: 3 bases; J trimming: 5 bases; junction bases outside the gene matches: 15. The CDR3 extends over 19 amino acids. Germline assignment: CDR1 MNHNS and CDR2 SASEGT. The CDR3 DNA sequence: TGTGCCAGCAGTGATTCACCGGTGTGGGACAGGGGAACGACCGGGGAGCTGTTTTTT. Its translation: CASSDSPVWDRGTTGELFF.

J is TRBJ2-3 and V is TRBV20-1, with D possibly being TRBD1 or TRBD2 (5 bases each). Germline V CDR1 and CDR2: DFQATT, SNEGSKA (reference sequence). The CDR3 loop spans 14 amino acids. With 0 bases removed from V and 0 bases from J, the gap between germline ends came to 7 bases. The CDR3, as DNA: TGCAGTGCTAGAGACCGGGACAGCACAGATACGCAGTATTTT. Translating gives CSARDRDSTDTQYF.

This clonotype was recorded only once. This chain uses TRBV4-3 with TRBJ2-6, with no clear D. This CDR3 is built from 20 residues. Germline CDR1 reads LGHNA; CDR2 reads YSLEER. V gave up 0 bases and J gave up 0 bases, with 18 bases separating them. CDR3 nucleotides: TGCGCCAGCAGCCAAGATATTTGGAACAGCTTTGACTCTGGGGCCAACGTCCTGACTTTC. As protein: CASSQDIWNSFDSGANVLTF.

The chain joins TRBV13 to TRBJ2-7; D tentatively reads TRBD1 or TRBD2 (6 bases each). The CDR3 has 16 amino acids. Germline CDR1 is PRHDT and CDR2 is FYEKMQ (reference sequence). With 5 bases removed from V and 1 base from J, the gap between germline ends came to 18 bases. CDR3 in amino acids: CASSGGPSAPSYEQYF. CDR3 sequence (DNA): TGTGCCAGCAGCGGGGGGCCTAGCGCCCCTTCCTACGAGCAGTACTTC.

This clonotype appeared a single time. V usage is TRBV30 and J usage is TRBJ1-1; no reliable D call. V shed 1 base and J shed 5 bases, with 8 bases lying between them. CDR1 is GTSNPN, CDR2 SVGIG, per germline (reference sequence). There are 12 residues in the CDR3. CDR3 nucleotides: TGTGCCTGGAGTGGGGTTCGGACTGAAGCTTTCTTT. Its protein product is CAWSGVRTEAFF.

J is TRBJ1-1 and V is TRBV6-2 or TRBV6-3, with D perhaps TRBD1 (5 bases). Trimming left V 0 bases short and J 5 bases short, with 19 bases between. The CDR3 has 17 amino acids. The V gene's germline CDR1 is MNHEY and CDR2 SVGEGT. The CDR3 DNA is TGTGCCAGCAGTTACTCGAAAGGGGAAGGGAGTTCTACTGAAGCTTTCTTT. Amino acid sequence: CASSYSKGEGSSTEAFF.

This chain links TRBV7-9 with TRBJ2-1, with a weak D call TRBD2 (6 bases). The germline V gene encodes CDR1 SEHNR and CDR2 FQNEAQ (reference sequence). V gave up 3 bases and J gave up 10 bases, with 19 bases separating them. This CDR3 region has 15 residues. The DNA of the CDR3 is TGTGCCAGCAGCTTCCCTACTAGCCACGATCCCGAGCAGTTCTTC. Translating it yields CASSFPTSHDPEQFF.